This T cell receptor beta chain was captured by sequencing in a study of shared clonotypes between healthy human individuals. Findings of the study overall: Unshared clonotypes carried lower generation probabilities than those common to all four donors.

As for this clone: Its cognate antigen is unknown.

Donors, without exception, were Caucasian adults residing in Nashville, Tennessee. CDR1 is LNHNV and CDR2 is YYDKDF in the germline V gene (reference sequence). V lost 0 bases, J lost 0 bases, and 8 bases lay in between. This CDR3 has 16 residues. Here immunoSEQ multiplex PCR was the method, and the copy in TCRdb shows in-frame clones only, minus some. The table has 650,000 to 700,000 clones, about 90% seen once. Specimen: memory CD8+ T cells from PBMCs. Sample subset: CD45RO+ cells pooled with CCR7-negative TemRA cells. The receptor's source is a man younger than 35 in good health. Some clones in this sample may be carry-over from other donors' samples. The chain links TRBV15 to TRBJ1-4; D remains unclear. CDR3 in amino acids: CATSRERATTNEKLFF. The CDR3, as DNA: TGTGCCACCAGCAGAGAGAGGGCAACAACTAATGAAAAACTGTTTTTT.